This T cell receptor (beta chain) was recorded in a study of OX40 agonist ivuxolimab in advanced cancers. In its sample, this clone was seen once. The repertoire was sequenced with immunoSEQ multiplex PCR; TCRdb's copy has only in-frame clones and lacks some. The data contain around 67,000 clones, roughly nine tenths of them singletons. This CDR3 is 14 amino acids long. In germline, CDR1 is SGHTA, CDR2 FQGNSA. The J segment lost 7 bases and the V segment lost 1 base, leaving 3 bases of the junction unmatched. This receptor was identified in an adult with an advanced solid tumor such as melanoma, head and neck, liver or kidney cancer. Specimen: CD4+ or CD8+ T cells sorted from blood, collected in a trial of the OX40 agonist ivuxolimab. The chain is built from TRBV7-2 and TRBJ1-1; TRBD1 agrees at 10 bases. The CDR3 sequence: CASSLDRTGGEAFF. The DNA for the CDR3 is TGTGCCAGCAGCTTAGACCGGACAGGGGGTGAAGCTTTCTTT.